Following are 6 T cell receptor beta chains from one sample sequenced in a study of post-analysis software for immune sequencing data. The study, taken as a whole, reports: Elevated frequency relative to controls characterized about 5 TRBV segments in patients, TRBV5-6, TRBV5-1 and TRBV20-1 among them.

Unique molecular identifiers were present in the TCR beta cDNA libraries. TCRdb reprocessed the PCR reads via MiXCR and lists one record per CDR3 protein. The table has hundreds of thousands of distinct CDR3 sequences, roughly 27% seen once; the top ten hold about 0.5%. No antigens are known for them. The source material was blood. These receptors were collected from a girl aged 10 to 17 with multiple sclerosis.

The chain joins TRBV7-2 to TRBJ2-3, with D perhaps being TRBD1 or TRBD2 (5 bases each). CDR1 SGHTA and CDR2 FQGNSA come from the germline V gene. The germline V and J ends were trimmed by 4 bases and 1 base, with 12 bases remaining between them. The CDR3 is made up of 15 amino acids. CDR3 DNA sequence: TGTGCCAGCAGCTGGGACGTAGGGGGCACAGATACGCAGTATTTT. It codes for CASSWDVGGTDTQYF.

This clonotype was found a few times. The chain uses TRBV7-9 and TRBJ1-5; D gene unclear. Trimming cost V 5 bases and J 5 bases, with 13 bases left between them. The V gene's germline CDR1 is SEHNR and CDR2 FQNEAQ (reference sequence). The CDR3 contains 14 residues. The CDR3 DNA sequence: TGTGCCAGCAGCCCCCCAGGCGGCGATCAGCCCCAGCATTTT. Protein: CASSPPGGDQPQHF.

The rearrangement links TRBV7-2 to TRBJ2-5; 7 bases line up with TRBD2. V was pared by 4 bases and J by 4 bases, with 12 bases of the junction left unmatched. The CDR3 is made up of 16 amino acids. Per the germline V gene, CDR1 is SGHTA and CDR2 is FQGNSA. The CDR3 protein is CASSSPRRGSGETQYF. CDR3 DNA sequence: TGTGCCAGCAGCTCCCCCAGGCGCGGGAGTGGAGAGACCCAGTACTTC.

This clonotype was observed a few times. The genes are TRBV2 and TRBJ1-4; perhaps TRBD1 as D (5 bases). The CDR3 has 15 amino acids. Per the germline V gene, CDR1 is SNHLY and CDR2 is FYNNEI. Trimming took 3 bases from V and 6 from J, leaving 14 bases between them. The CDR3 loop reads CASSEARGSHEKLFF. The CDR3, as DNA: TGTGCCAGCAGTGAGGCTAGGGGCTCCCATGAAAAACTGTTTTTT.

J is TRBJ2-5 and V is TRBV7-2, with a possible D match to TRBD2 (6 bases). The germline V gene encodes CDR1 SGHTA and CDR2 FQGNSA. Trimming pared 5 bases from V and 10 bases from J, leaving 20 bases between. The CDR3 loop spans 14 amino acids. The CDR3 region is CASSLGRISAGQYF. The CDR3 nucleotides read TGTGCCAGCAGCCTTGGCCGGATCTCAGCGGGCCAGTACTTC.

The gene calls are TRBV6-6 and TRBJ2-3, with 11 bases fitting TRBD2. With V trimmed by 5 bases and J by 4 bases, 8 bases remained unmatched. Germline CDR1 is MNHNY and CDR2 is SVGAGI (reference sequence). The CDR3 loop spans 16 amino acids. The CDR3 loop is CASSLSSGGAPDTQYF. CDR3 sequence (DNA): TGTGCCAGCAGTCTCAGTAGCGGGGGGGCACCAGATACGCAGTATTTT.